The 25 T cell receptor beta chains reported below all come from one sample, sequenced in a study of PD-1 blockade in classical Hodgkin lymphoma. Only in-frame clones appear in the TCRdb table, and some are missing; sequencing was by immunoSEQ multiplex PCR. The sample has around 50,000 clones; roughly 80% are singletons. This sample's time point: cycle 4 day 1 (C4D1), after more than five weeks of nivolumab. Each of the patients experienced relapse following autologous stem cell transplantation, and their brentuximab vedotin exposure differed. The sequencing used peripheral blood mononuclear cells (PBMCs), collected before the fourth cycle of nivolumab. Receptors were obtained from a human donor with classical Hodgkin lymphoma.

This chain's CDR3 is CASSTPGRPSETQYF. In DNA form, the CDR3 reads TGTGCCAGTAGTACCCCTGGCAGGCCCTCAGAGACCCAGTACTTC. The V gene is TRBV19, the J gene TRBJ2-5, with D unresolved. Germline V lookup: CDR1 LNHDA, CDR2 SQIVND (reference sequence). This CDR3 has 15 amino acids. V dropped 4 bases and J dropped 4 bases, with 16 bases sitting between them.

This chain joins TRBV6-5 and TRBJ1-1, with D hard to call. V lost 2 bases, J lost 7 bases, and 11 bases lay in between. CDR3 length: 13 amino acids. Germline CDR1 reads MNHEY; CDR2 reads SVGAGI. The chain's CDR3 is CASSYLGWDEAFF. For the CDR3, the DNA is TGTGCCAGCAGTTACCTGGGTTGGGATGAAGCTTTCTTT.

To note about this clone: Other nucleotide sequences from this sample produce the same CDR3. The rearrangement joins TRBV28 to TRBJ2-3; D remains unclear. In germline, CDR1 is MDHEN, CDR2 SYDVKM. CDR3 length: 14 amino acids. Between the trimmed V and J ends, which lost 6 bases and 1 base, there was a span of 11 bases. This CDR3 reads CASSPGGRTDTQYF. The CDR3 coding sequence is TGTGCCAGCAGCCCCGGTGGCCGCACAGATACGCAGTATTTT.

The CDR3 protein is CASSSRTSAHTDTQYF. The CDR3 nucleotides are TGTGCCAGCAGTTCGAGGACTAGCGCACACACAGATACGCAGTATTTT. This sequence joins TRBV28 and TRBJ2-3, with 9 bases matching TRBD2. V shed 4 bases, J shed 2 bases, and the junction held 7 bases outside the gene matches. Germline V gene lookup returns CDR1 MDHEN and CDR2 SYDVKM. This CDR3 region has 16 residues.

The rearrangement links TRBV5-1 to TRBJ1-4, with a tentative D call TRBD1 (6 bases). Germline loops: CDR1 SGHRS, CDR2 YFSETQ. V dropped 4 bases and J dropped 5 bases, with 18 bases sitting between them. The CDR3 length is 16 residues. The CDR3 sequence is CASSPAGGQGNEKLFF. CDR3 bases: TGCGCCAGCAGCCCCGCGGGGGGGCAGGGGAATGAAAAACTGTTTTTT.

The chain recombines TRBV9 with TRBJ2-6; D is perhaps TRBD1 (6 bases). V was pared by 0 bases and J by 0 bases, with 13 bases between. Looked up from germline, CDR1 is SGDLS and CDR2 is YYNGEE. The CDR3 extends over 18 amino acids. The CDR3 sequence: CASSVVIGGLSGANVLTF. The CDR3 DNA reads as TGTGCCAGCAGCGTAGTAATAGGGGGTCTCTCTGGGGCCAACGTCCTGACTTTC.

This chain joins TRBV4-1 and TRBJ2-5, with 13 positions matching TRBD2. V shed 0 bases, J shed 3 bases, and the junction held 16 bases outside the gene matches. The CDR3 sequence is 21 residues long. The germline V gene encodes CDR1 MGHRA and CDR2 YSYEKL. CDR3 nucleotides: TGCGCCAGCAGCCAAGATTTGCTGGGCCCGGGACTAGCGGGGAAAAAAGAGACCCAGTACTTC. This encodes CASSQDLLGPGLAGKKETQYF.

The V call is TRBV29-1, the J call TRBJ2-1; TRBD2 matches 8 bases. After removal of 7 bases from V and 1 base from J, the junction contained 12 bases not matched to a gene. Germline assignment: CDR1 SQVTM and CDR2 ANQGSEA. The CDR3 runs 16 residues. CDR3 DNA sequence: TGCAGCGCTACCGGGTGGCGGGAGGATTCCTACAATGAGCAGTTCTTC. It translates to CSATGWREDSYNEQFF.

The V and J genes are TRBV21-1 and TRBJ2-7. TRBV21-1 is a pseudogene. The CDR3 is 15 amino acids. The CDR3 coding sequence is TGTGCCAGCAGCAAAAACAGGGGACTACCTTACGAGCAGTACTTC. Translation: CASSKNRGLPYEQYF.

This rearrangement joins TRBV28 to TRBJ1-6; possibly TRBD1 for D (6 bases). The CDR3 loop spans 13 amino acids. V was pared by 5 bases and J by 8 bases, with 10 bases between. Germline V lookup: CDR1 MDHEN, CDR2 SYDVKM. In DNA form, the CDR3 reads TGTGCCAGCAGTCCGCGACAGGATTCACCCCTCCACTTT. Its protein product is CASSPRQDSPLHF. Full variable domain (outside the CDR3, taken from reference TRBV28 and TRBJ1-6): DVKVTQSSRYLVKRTGEKVFLECVQDMDHENMFWYRQDPGLGLRLIYFSYDVKMKEKGDIPEGYSVSREKKERFSLILESASTNQTSMYLCASSPRQDSPLHFGNGTRLTVT.

The J gene is TRBJ1-1, the V gene TRBV7-2, with D unclear. The CDR3 runs 15 residues. Germline V gives CDR1 SGHTA, CDR2 FQGNSA. V dropped 1 base and J dropped 1 base, with 10 bases sitting between them. CDR3 protein: CASSLDAAGNTEAFF. The CDR3 bases are TGTGCCAGCAGCTTAGACGCGGCGGGGAACACTGAAGCTTTCTTT. Complete variable domain (other parts from reference TRBV7-2 and TRBJ1-1): GAGVSQSPSNKVTEKGKDVELRCDPISGHTALYWYRQSLGQGLEFLIYFQGNSAPDKSGLPSDRFSAERTGGSVSTLTIQRTQQEDSAVYLCASSLDAAGNTEAFFGQGTRLTVV.

The gene calls are TRBV9 and TRBJ2-1; TRBD2 agrees at 7 bases. There are 16 residues in the CDR3. V gave up 0 bases and J gave up 5 bases; unmatched junction bases: 8. Germline V gene data show CDR1 as SGDLS and CDR2 as YYNGEE. CDR3 nucleotide sequence: TGTGCCAGCAGCGTAGCGCCTAGCGGACTGAACAATGAGCAGTTCTTC. Its protein is CASSVAPSGLNNEQFF. The whole variable domain, filled in from reference TRBV9 and TRBJ2-1, reads DSGVTQTPKHLITATGQRVTLRCSPRSGDLSVYWYQQSLDQGLQFLIQYYNGEERAKGNILERFSAQQFPDLHSELNLSSLELGDSALYFCASSVAPSGLNNEQFFGPGTRLTVL.

CDR3 sequence (DNA): TGTGCCAGCCAACCCACAGGGTGGTCAGGTGGCTACACCTTC. Its translation: CASQPTGWSGGYTF. The chain recombines TRBV28 with TRBJ1-2; D might be TRBD1 (6 bases). The CDR3 covers 14 residues. CDR1 and CDR2 from the germline V gene are MDHEN and SYDVKM. Trimming left V 8 bases short and J 7 bases short, with 20 bases between.

The V gene is TRBV27, the J gene TRBJ2-7, with 8 bases that match TRBD2. V lost 6 bases, J lost 2 bases, and 9 bases stayed unmatched. Germline-derived CDR1 and CDR2 are MNHEY and SMNVEV (reference sequence). CDR3 size: 15 residues. The CDR3 DNA reads as TGTGCCAGCAGAGGGATTTTTAGCGGGACCTACGAGCAGTACTTC. This encodes CASRGIFSGTYEQYF.

This rearrangement joins TRBV30 to TRBJ2-5; possibly TRBD2 for D (6 bases). The DNA end is more similar to TRBJ2-7, so the J call may be wrong. Germline CDR1 GTSNPN, CDR2 SVGIG (reference sequence). CDR3 length: 15 residues. For the CDR3, the DNA is TGTGCCTGGAGTGTCCCGGGACTCGGCAGGGACGAGCAGTACTTC. It is translated as CAWSVPGLGRDEQYF.

The J gene is TRBJ2-3, the V gene TRBV27; TRBD2 matches at 7 bases. From germline, CDR1 is MNHEY and CDR2 SMNVEV (reference sequence). The CDR3 sequence is 17 residues long. V gave up 10 bases and J gave up 2 bases; unmatched junction bases: 18. The CDR3 is CATQRLGASGYTDTQYF. The DNA for the CDR3 is TGTGCCACTCAACGTTTAGGGGCTAGCGGTTACACAGATACGCAGTATTTT.

The genes are TRBV4-2 and TRBJ1-1; D gene ambiguous. This CDR3 spans 13 amino acids. CDR1 is LGHNA and CDR2 is YNFKEQ in the germline V gene. The V end lost 5 bases, the J end lost 8 bases, and 15 bases lay between the germline ends. CDR3 DNA: TGTGCCAGCAGCTTGGCCCCTCGAGAGGAAGCTTTCTTT. Its translation is CASSLAPREEAFF.

V and J are TRBV7-9 and TRBJ2-5, with TRBD1 as a possible D gene (5 bases). From germline, CDR1 is SEHNR and CDR2 FQNEAQ (reference sequence). There are 15 residues in the CDR3. With 3 bases removed from V and 3 bases from J, the gap between germline ends came to 14 bases. This CDR3 is CASSFPKGYKETQYF. The CDR3 DNA sequence: TGTGCCAGCAGCTTCCCTAAGGGGTACAAAGAGACCCAGTACTTC.

The chain joins TRBV19 to TRBJ2-1, with 8 bases identical to TRBD2. The CDR3 contains 17 residues. The J segment lost 2 bases and the V segment lost 4 bases, leaving 10 bases of the junction unmatched. Germline CDR1 is LNHDA and CDR2 is SQIVND (reference sequence). The CDR3 sequence is CASSTPPAGETYNEQFF. CDR3 coding DNA: TGTGCCAGTAGTACTCCTCCAGCGGGAGAAACCTACAATGAGCAGTTCTTC.

V is TRBV10-1 and J is TRBJ2-2; D unclear. The CDR3 covers 13 residues. Germline CDR1 and CDR2: WNHNN and SYGVQD (reference sequence). V was cut by 1 base and J by 7 bases, with 7 bases left in between. CDR3 sequence reads: CASSEWLGGELFF. The CDR3 coding sequence is TGCGCCAGCAGTGAGTGGTTGGGCGGGGAGCTGTTTTTT.

CDR3 nucleotide sequence: TGCGCCAGCAGCGCGGGACGAAACGAGCAGTACTTC. This encodes CASSAGRNEQYF. The chain recombines TRBV5-1 with TRBJ2-7; D possibly corresponds to TRBD2 (6 bases). V was trimmed by 4 bases and J by 5 bases, leaving 10 bases between them. The CDR3 loop spans 12 amino acids. Germline values: CDR1 SGHRS, CDR2 YFSETQ.

This CDR3 reads CASSIVVEANYGYTF. The CDR3 bases are TGTGCCAGTAGTATAGTTGTCGAAGCTAACTATGGCTACACCTTC. The chain carries TRBV19 and TRBJ1-2; D remains ambiguous. Looked up from germline, CDR1 is LNHDA and CDR2 is SQIVND (reference sequence). V was clipped by 1 base and J by 0 bases, with 9 bases between them. CDR3 length: 15 amino acids.

This clone turned up a few times. This chain connects TRBV7-3 to TRBJ2-1; TRBD2 aligns across 13 bases. The V and J ends lost 5 bases and 7 bases, in that order; junction bases with no gene match: 2. The CDR3 is 14 residues long. Germline CDR1 SGHTA, CDR2 FQGTGA. CDR3 sequence: CASSRLAGGNEQFF. In DNA form, the CDR3 reads TGTGCCAGCAGCCGACTAGCGGGAGGTAATGAGCAGTTCTTC.

J is TRBJ2-7 and V is TRBV10-3, with D perhaps matching TRBD1 (8 bases). Germline V gives CDR1 ENHRY, CDR2 SYGVKD. V lost 5 bases to trimming and J lost 5 bases, with 16 bases between them. CDR3 length equals 14 residues. The CDR3: CAISKGQGGDEQYF. CDR3 bases: TGTGCCATCAGTAAAGGACAGGGAGGGGACGAGCAGTACTTC.

V and J are TRBV7-2 and TRBJ2-2; D tentatively fits TRBD1 or TRBD2 (5 bases each). V was shortened by 7 bases and J by 6 bases, with 18 bases between the two germline ends. Germline CDR1 and CDR2: SGHTA and FQGNSA. This CDR3 spans 15 amino acids. The CDR3 sequence is CASTTSGTQAGELFF. CDR3 bases: TGTGCCAGCACCACCTCCGGGACGCAAGCCGGGGAGCTGTTTTTT.